Given below is one T cell receptor beta chain in context. There is no known antigen for this receptor. Per-base qualities were not stored, and no clone one base away is much larger. The collaborating institutions used their own protocols to collect whole blood in K2EDTA tubes. For TCRbeta analysis, collaborator samples were shipped as frozen whole blood, as isolated PBMCs, or as DNA extracted from either sample type. The CDR1 and CDR2 encoded by the germline V gene (reference sequence) are SGHNT and YYREEE. V loses 5 bases of germline sequence and J loses 3 bases, and the interval between the two ends is 17 bases. The CDR3 covers 16 residues, taking in both the cysteine and the phenylalanine. Just the 48-base CDR3 DNA is kept, in frame starting at base 1. The immunoSEQ Assay, a bias-controlled multiplex PCR, was used to amplify TCRbeta CDR3 regions from genomic DNA. For the original study's pipeline: The number of nucleated cells in each sample was estimated from the amplification of reference gene primers within the assay. To quantify the absolute abundance of each unique TCRbeta CDR3 rearrangement, sequence reads were collapsed and filtered. For each sample, productive Simpson clonality was calculated as the square root of Simpson's diversity index across productive rearrangements. TCRdb mirrors the immuneACCESS table, restricted to in-frame sequences. Some clones are absent from its copies; in checked studies, under half trace to an unresolved V gene, and the reason for the others is unknown. V and J calls and clone size come straight from that table; D and trimming were deduced from the DNA. The sample table holds about 110,000 clones, of which roughly 84% were seen once. The ten largest account for around 8% of the sample.

The data are from a study of blood T cell repertoires in COVID-19 (dated by TCRdb to about 2020). In the study overall: Samples covering the acute and convalescent phases of COVID-19 were provided by collaborators in the United States, Italy and Spain. The prospective study material was composed of cDNA or gDNA derived from T cells, B-cell-depleted T cells, or PBMCs. Deeply sampled blood TCRbeta repertoires from subjects exposed to, actively infected with, or recovered from COVID-19 were included in the dataset. A freely available public database, intended as a resource for researchers studying the immune response to SARS-CoV-2, is where the repertoires were released. The samples were drawn from two sources: the first 160 participants of the ongoing ImmuneRACE study, and 1,200 or so subjects contributed by 6 global collaborators. Sample metadata almost always included a de-identified subject ID, COVID-19 status, age in years and sex. HLA class I and class II types, where available, came from metadata supplied by the sample provider rather than from assay-based typing.

Study-wide conclusions, independent of this receptor: The quantity of clinical and demographic metadata differed by source and by participant and was supplied without curation.

Sequenced: peripheral blood. The rearranged chain carries TRBV5-4 and TRBJ2-2; a weak D assignment points to TRBD1 (5 bases agree). The TCR sequence derives from a woman between 40 and 55 years old with acute or convalescent COVID-19. CDR3 sequence: CASRRRRDLDTGELFF. Here is the DNA: TGTGCCAGCAGACGCCGCAGGGATTTAGACACCGGGGAGCTGTTTTTT.